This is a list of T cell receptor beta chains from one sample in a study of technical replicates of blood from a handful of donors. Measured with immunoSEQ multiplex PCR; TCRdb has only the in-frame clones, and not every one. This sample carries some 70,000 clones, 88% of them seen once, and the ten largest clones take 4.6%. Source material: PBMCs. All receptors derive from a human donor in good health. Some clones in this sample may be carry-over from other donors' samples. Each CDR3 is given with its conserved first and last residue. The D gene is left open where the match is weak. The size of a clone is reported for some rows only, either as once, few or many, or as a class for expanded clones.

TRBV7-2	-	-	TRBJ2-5	CASSSDRYQETQYF	TGTGCCAGCAGCTCTGACAGGTATCAAGAGACCCAGTACTTC
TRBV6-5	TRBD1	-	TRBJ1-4	CASSSDRGPLGLFF	TGTGCCAGCAGTTCGGACAGGGGACCTCTTGGGCTGTTTTTT
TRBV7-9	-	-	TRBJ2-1	CASSSINRDIDEQFF	TGTGCCAGCAGCTCTATCAACCGGGACATCGATGAGCAGTTCTTC
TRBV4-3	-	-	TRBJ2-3	CASSQVQGSGTDTQYF	TGCGCCAGCAGCCAAGTACAGGGCTCGGGGACAGATACGCAGTATTTT
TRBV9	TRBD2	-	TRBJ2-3	CASSAGLATDTQYF	TGTGCCAGCAGCGCAGGACTAGCCACAGATACGCAGTATTTT
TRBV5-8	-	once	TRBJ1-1	CASSPYRGGRANTEAFF	TGTGCCAGCAGCCCCTATCGGGGTGGAAGGGCGAACACTGAAGCTTTCTTT
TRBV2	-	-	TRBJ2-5	CASSVNFLETQYF	TGTGCCAGCAGTGTAAACTTTTTAGAGACCCAGTACTTC
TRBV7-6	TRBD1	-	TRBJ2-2	CASSLGYRGNTGELFF	TGTGCCAGCAGCTTAGGTTACAGGGGAAACACCGGGGAGCTGTTTTTT
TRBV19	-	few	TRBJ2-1	CASKRRGVNEQFF	TGTGCCAGTAAACGCAGGGGTGTTAATGAGCAGTTCTTC
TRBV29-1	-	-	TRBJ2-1	CSAGQGLAVPRSNEQFF	TGCAGCGCCGGGCAGGGGCTAGCGGTCCCCCGTAGTAATGAGCAGTTCTTC
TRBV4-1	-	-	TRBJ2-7	CASSQRSGDEQYF	TGCGCCAGCAGCCAACGCTCTGGAGACGAGCAGTACTTC
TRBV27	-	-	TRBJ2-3	CASSSRGQPSTDTQYF	TGTGCCAGCAGTTCGCGGGGGCAGCCTAGCACAGATACGCAGTATTTT
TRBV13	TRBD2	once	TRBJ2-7	CASSSMGLAENEQYF	TGTGCCAGCAGCTCGATGGGACTAGCGGAGAACGAGCAGTACTTC
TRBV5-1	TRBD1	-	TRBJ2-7	CASSPGTGIDEQYF	TGCGCCAGCAGCCCTGGGACAGGGATCGACGAGCAGTACTTC
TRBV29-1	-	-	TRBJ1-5	CSVGSRGNQPQHF	TGCAGCGTTGGCTCCAGGGGAAATCAGCCCCAGCATTTT
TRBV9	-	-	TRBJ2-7	CASSVAGQPYEQYF	TGTGCCAGCAGCGTAGCGGGACAACCCTACGAGCAGTACTTC
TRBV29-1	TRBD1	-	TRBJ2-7	CSVSPGQGFEQYF	TGCAGCGTAAGCCCGGGACAGGGTTTTGAGCAGTACTTC
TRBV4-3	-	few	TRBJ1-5	CASSPEQGPQPQHF	TGCGCCAGCAGCCCCGAACAGGGACCTCAGCCCCAGCATTTT
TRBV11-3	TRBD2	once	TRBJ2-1	CASSPRAGGGAPSYNEQFF	TGTGCCAGCAGCCCCAGAGCAGGCGGGGGGGCCCCGAGCTACAATGAGCAGTTCTTC
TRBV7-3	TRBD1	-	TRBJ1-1	CASSLRTGGITEAFF	TGTGCCAGCAGCTTACGGACAGGCGGGATCACTGAAGCTTTCTTT
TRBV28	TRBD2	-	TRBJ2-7	CASSLGLGSSGRDEQYF	TGTGCCAGCAGCTTGGGGCTTGGGTCTAGCGGGAGAGATGAGCAGTACTTC
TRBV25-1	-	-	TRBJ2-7	CASRQSSSYEQYF	TGTGCCAGCAGACAGTCGAGCTCCTACGAGCAGTACTTC